This is a list of T cell receptor beta chains from one sample in a study of blood T cell repertoires in COVID-19. Method: immunoSEQ multiplex PCR; TCRdb's copy keeps in-frame clones and lacks some. The sample contains around 300,000 clones, nearly 90% of which appear only once. Sequenced material: PBMCs or T cells enriched from blood (not recorded which). All receptors come from a woman aged 25 to 39 who had recovered from COVID-19. The CDR3 runs from the conserved cysteine through the conserved F or W. Fields, in order: V gene, clone size, J gene, D gene, CDR3 protein, CDR3 DNA. A D gene is named only where the DNA matches it firmly. Rows give clone size only sometimes, using once, few, many, or a class for an expanded clone.

V gene: TRBV30; clone size: -; J gene: TRBJ2-7; D gene: TRBD2; CDR3 protein: CAWRGGAGAYEQYF; CDR3 DNA: TGTGCCTGGAGGGGTGGGGCGGGGGCCTACGAGCAGTACTTC
V gene: TRBV11-3; clone size: -; J gene: TRBJ1-5; D gene: TRBD1; CDR3 protein: CASSPLGETMGQNSNQPQHF; CDR3 DNA: TGTGCCAGCAGCCCACTCGGGGAGACGATGGGACAGAATAGCAATCAGCCCCAGCATTTT
V gene: TRBV27; clone size: -; J gene: TRBJ2-7; D gene: -; CDR3 protein: CASSWDLRNGEQYF; CDR3 DNA: TGTGCCAGCAGTTGGGACTTGCGAAACGGCGAGCAGTACTTC
V gene: TRBV4-1; clone size: -; J gene: TRBJ1-2; D gene: -; CDR3 protein: CASSQLTPGLLYGYTF; CDR3 DNA: TGCGCCAGCAGCCAACTAACACCGGGACTGCTCTATGGCTACACCTTC
V gene: TRBV18; clone size: -; J gene: TRBJ2-5; D gene: -; CDR3 protein: CASSPTAGIPETQYF; CDR3 DNA: TGTGCCAGCTCACCAACGGCGGGAATCCCGGAGACCCAGTACTTC
V gene: TRBV3-1/TRBV3-2; clone size: -; J gene: TRBJ2-1; D gene: -; CDR3 protein: CASSPGKGTGRHDEQFF; CDR3 DNA: TGTGCCAGCAGCCCCGGCAAGGGCACGGGGAGACACGATGAGCAGTTCTTC
V gene: TRBV7-9; clone size: few; J gene: TRBJ2-2; D gene: TRBD2; CDR3 protein: CASSPTSGRRNTGELFF; CDR3 DNA: TGTGCCAGCAGCCCGACTAGCGGGAGAAGGAACACCGGGGAGCTGTTTTTT
V gene: TRBV6-5; clone size: -; J gene: TRBJ2-7; D gene: TRBD1; CDR3 protein: CASSYSTGGGYEQYF; CDR3 DNA: TGTGCCAGCAGTTACTCGACAGGGGGAGGATACGAGCAGTACTTC
V gene: TRBV18; clone size: -; J gene: TRBJ2-3; D gene: TRBD2; CDR3 protein: CASSPSSIAGGTDTQYF; CDR3 DNA: TGTGCCAGCTCACCGTCCTCTATAGCGGGAGGAACAGATACGCAGTATTTT
V gene: TRBV7-8; clone size: few; J gene: TRBJ2-7; D gene: TRBD2; CDR3 protein: CASSSSPGLARPETYEQYF; CDR3 DNA: TGTGCCAGCAGCTCCTCCCCGGGACTAGCGAGACCCGAGACTTACGAGCAGTACTTC
V gene: TRBV7-2; clone size: -; J gene: TRBJ2-1; D gene: TRBD2; CDR3 protein: CASSPRTSGRNEQFF; CDR3 DNA: TGTGCCAGCTCCCCACGGACTAGCGGGAGGAATGAGCAGTTCTTC
V gene: TRBV5-4; clone size: -; J gene: TRBJ2-2; D gene: -; CDR3 protein: CASSLRQGLTGELFF; CDR3 DNA: TGTGCCAGCAGCTTGAGGCAGGGGTTGACCGGGGAGCTGTTTTTT
V gene: TRBV19; clone size: -; J gene: TRBJ1-6; D gene: -; CDR3 protein: CASSILQGGNSPLHF; CDR3 DNA: TGTGCCAGTAGTATCCTACAGGGCGGCAATTCACCCCTCCACTTT
V gene: TRBV7-9; clone size: once; J gene: TRBJ2-1; D gene: -; CDR3 protein: CASSLEGGSYNEQFF; CDR3 DNA: TGTGCCAGCAGCTTGGAGGGAGGCTCCTACAATGAGCAGTTCTTC
V gene: TRBV5-1; clone size: -; J gene: TRBJ1-2; D gene: -; CDR3 protein: CASSLFPGTNYGYTF; CDR3 DNA: TGCGCCAGCAGCTTATTTCCAGGCACAAACTATGGCTACACCTTC
V gene: TRBV3-1/TRBV3-2; clone size: few; J gene: TRBJ1-1; D gene: -; CDR3 protein: CASSPSYGANTEAFF; CDR3 DNA: TGTGCCAGCAGCCCCTCGTATGGAGCGAACACTGAAGCTTTCTTT
V gene: TRBV5-6; clone size: -; J gene: TRBJ1-5; D gene: -; CDR3 protein: CASSPGHGSWGNQPQHF; CDR3 DNA: TGTGCCAGCAGCCCGGGACACGGCTCTTGGGGCAATCAGCCCCAGCATTTT
V gene: TRBV10-3; clone size: -; J gene: TRBJ2-1; D gene: TRBD2; CDR3 protein: CAITRRAGRFGERENWKNEQFF; CDR3 DNA: TGTGCCATCACCAGACGGGCAGGGCGGTTCGGCGAGCGGGAGAATTGGAAGAATGAGCAGTTCTTC
V gene: TRBV7-2; clone size: -; J gene: TRBJ1-1; D gene: TRBD1; CDR3 protein: CASSVQGSGGAFF; CDR3 DNA: TGTGCCAGCAGCGTACAGGGGTCGGGTGGCGCTTTCTTT
V gene: TRBV27; clone size: once; J gene: TRBJ2-1; D gene: -; CDR3 protein: CASSGFLDNEQFF; CDR3 DNA: TGTGCCAGCTCAGGGTTTTTGGACAATGAGCAGTTCTTC
V gene: TRBV7-2; clone size: -; J gene: TRBJ2-6; D gene: -; CDR3 protein: CASSLLLDRSTGANVLTF; CDR3 DNA: TGTGCCAGCAGCTTACTCCTTGACAGGAGTACTGGGGCCAACGTCCTGACTTTC
V gene: TRBV19; clone size: -; J gene: TRBJ1-3; D gene: TRBD1; CDR3 protein: CASSIPGTGANTIYF; CDR3 DNA: TGTGCCAGTAGTATCCCCGGGACAGGGGCAAACACCATATATTTT
V gene: TRBV5-1; clone size: few; J gene: TRBJ2-1; D gene: TRBD1; CDR3 protein: CASSLSTGHSNEQFF; CDR3 DNA: TGCGCCAGCAGCTTATCGACAGGGCACAGCAATGAGCAGTTCTTC
V gene: TRBV29-1; clone size: -; J gene: TRBJ2-2; D gene: TRBD1; CDR3 protein: CSVDSQGAANTGELFF; CDR3 DNA: TGCAGCGTTGACAGTCAGGGGGCAGCGAACACCGGGGAGCTGTTTTTT
V gene: TRBV7-9; clone size: -; J gene: TRBJ2-7; D gene: -; CDR3 protein: CASSLNDPFASLDFYEQYF; CDR3 DNA: TGTGCCAGCAGCCTAAACGATCCATTCGCTTCCTTGGACTTCTACGAGCAGTACTTC
V gene: TRBV7-9; clone size: once; J gene: TRBJ2-7; D gene: TRBD1; CDR3 protein: CASSHRGIYEQYF; CDR3 DNA: TGTGCCAGCAGCCACAGGGGTATCTACGAGCAGTACTTC
V gene: TRBV30; clone size: -; J gene: TRBJ1-5; D gene: -; CDR3 protein: CAWSVNFGRPQHF; CDR3 DNA: TGTGCCTGGAGTGTAAACTTTGGGCGTCCCCAGCATTTT
V gene: TRBV5-1; clone size: -; J gene: TRBJ1-2; D gene: -; CDR3 protein: CASSLGREGYNYGYTF; CDR3 DNA: TGCGCCAGCAGCTTGGGACGGGAGGGTTATAACTATGGCTACACCTTC
V gene: TRBV4-3; clone size: -; J gene: TRBJ1-2; D gene: TRBD1; CDR3 protein: CASSHGQDGVGGYTF; CDR3 DNA: TGCGCCAGCAGCCACGGACAGGACGGTGTAGGTGGCTACACCTTC
V gene: TRBV28; clone size: -; J gene: TRBJ2-1; D gene: TRBD2; CDR3 protein: CASSLPREEFRIYNEQFF; CDR3 DNA: TGTGCCAGCAGTTTACCACGGGAGGAGTTTAGGATCTACAATGAGCAGTTCTTC
V gene: TRBV5-1; clone size: -; J gene: TRBJ1-1; D gene: TRBD1; CDR3 protein: CASSFTGVNTEAFF; CDR3 DNA: TGCGCCAGCAGCTTCACAGGGGTGAACACTGAAGCTTTCTTT
V gene: TRBV2; clone size: -; J gene: TRBJ2-7; D gene: -; CDR3 protein: CASSYPSSYEQYF; CDR3 DNA: TGTGCCAGCTCGTACCCGAGCTCCTACGAGCAGTACTTC
V gene: TRBV5-1; clone size: -; J gene: TRBJ2-7; D gene: -; CDR3 protein: CASSLERGFPKQEQYF; CDR3 DNA: TGCGCCAGCAGCTTAGAAAGGGGGTTCCCTAAACAGGAGCAGTACTTC
V gene: TRBV18; clone size: -; J gene: TRBJ1-2; D gene: -; CDR3 protein: CASSPVAGPVYGYTF; CDR3 DNA: TGTGCCAGCTCACCAGTCGCAGGGCCGGTCTATGGCTACACCTTC
V gene: TRBV28; clone size: -; J gene: TRBJ2-5; D gene: TRBD2; CDR3 protein: CASSPLSGGSRETQYF; CDR3 DNA: TGTGCCAGCAGTCCCCTTAGCGGCGGGAGTCGGGAGACCCAGTACTTC
V gene: TRBV4-2; clone size: -; J gene: TRBJ1-5; D gene: -; CDR3 protein: CASSLTGNQPQHF; CDR3 DNA: TGTGCCAGCAGCCTTACAGGGAATCAGCCCCAGCATTTT
V gene: TRBV5-8; clone size: -; J gene: TRBJ2-3; D gene: TRBD1; CDR3 protein: CASGMTGQLYTDTQYF; CDR3 DNA: TGTGCCAGCGGGATGACGGGACAGCTATACACAGATACGCAGTATTTT
V gene: TRBV28; clone size: -; J gene: TRBJ1-5; D gene: -; CDR3 protein: CASSHLQINQPQHF; CDR3 DNA: TGTGCCAGCAGTCATTTACAGATAAATCAGCCCCAGCATTTT
V gene: TRBV11-3; clone size: -; J gene: TRBJ2-1; D gene: TRBD2; CDR3 protein: CASSWSGRTREQFF; CDR3 DNA: TGTGCCAGCAGCTGGAGCGGGAGAACGAGGGAGCAGTTCTTC
V gene: TRBV20-1; clone size: -; J gene: TRBJ2-1; D gene: -; CDR3 protein: CSASQAGGYNEQFF; CDR3 DNA: TGCAGTGCTAGTCAGGCGGGCGGATACAATGAGCAGTTCTTC
V gene: TRBV6-1; clone size: -; J gene: TRBJ1-5; D gene: -; CDR3 protein: CASSPVGWSQPQHF; CDR3 DNA: TGTGCCAGCAGCCCCGTAGGATGGAGTCAGCCCCAGCATTTT
V gene: TRBV10-3; clone size: -; J gene: TRBJ2-1; D gene: -; CDR3 protein: CAIGRGTGMVRNNEQFF; CDR3 DNA: TGTGCCATCGGAAGGGGAACAGGCATGGTGCGAAACAATGAGCAGTTCTTC
V gene: TRBV2; clone size: -; J gene: TRBJ2-5; D gene: -; CDR3 protein: CASSEMGGGSGGETQYF; CDR3 DNA: TGTGCCAGCAGTGAGATGGGTGGAGGGAGTGGAGGCGAGACCCAGTACTTC
V gene: TRBV2; clone size: -; J gene: TRBJ2-7; D gene: TRBD1; CDR3 protein: CASRDDRGRVEQYF; CDR3 DNA: TGTGCCAGCAGGGATGACAGGGGGCGAGTCGAGCAGTACTTC
V gene: TRBV9; clone size: -; J gene: TRBJ1-4; D gene: -; CDR3 protein: CASSVEAGLYEKLFF; CDR3 DNA: TGTGCCAGCAGCGTAGAGGCAGGACTCTATGAAAAACTGTTTTTT
V gene: TRBV6-5; clone size: -; J gene: TRBJ1-2; D gene: -; CDR3 protein: CASSYKGHTSYGYTF; CDR3 DNA: TGTGCCAGCAGTTATAAGGGACACACCTCCTATGGCTACACCTTC
V gene: TRBV9; clone size: -; J gene: TRBJ1-1; D gene: -; CDR3 protein: CASSVVSGSEAFF; CDR3 DNA: TGTGCCAGCAGCGTAGTTTCGGGGTCTGAAGCTTTCTTT
V gene: TRBV30; clone size: -; J gene: TRBJ2-7; D gene: TRBD2; CDR3 protein: CACQGGSRAYYEQYF; CDR3 DNA: TGTGCCTGCCAGGGAGGGTCGCGAGCCTACTACGAGCAGTACTTC
V gene: TRBV5-4; clone size: -; J gene: TRBJ2-5; D gene: -; CDR3 protein: CASSLQGGWETQYF; CDR3 DNA: TGTGCCAGCAGCTTGCAGGGGGGTTGGGAGACCCAGTACTTC